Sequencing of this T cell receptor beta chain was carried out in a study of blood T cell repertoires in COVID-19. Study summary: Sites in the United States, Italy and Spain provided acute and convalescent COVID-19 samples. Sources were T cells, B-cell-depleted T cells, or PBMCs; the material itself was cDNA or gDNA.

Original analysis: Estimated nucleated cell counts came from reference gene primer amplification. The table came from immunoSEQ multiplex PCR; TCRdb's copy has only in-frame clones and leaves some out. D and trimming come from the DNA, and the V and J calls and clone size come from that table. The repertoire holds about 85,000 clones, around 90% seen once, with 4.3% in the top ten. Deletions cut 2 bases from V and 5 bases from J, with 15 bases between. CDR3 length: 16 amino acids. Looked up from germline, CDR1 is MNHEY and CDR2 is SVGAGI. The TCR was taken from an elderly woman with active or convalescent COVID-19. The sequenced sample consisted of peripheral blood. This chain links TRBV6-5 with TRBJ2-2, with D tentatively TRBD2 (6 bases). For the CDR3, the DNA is TGTGCCAGCAGTTACCTCCGCGGGGCAGGGACCGGGGAGCTGTTTTTT. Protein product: CASSYLRGAGTGELFF.